The clone carrying this TCR beta chain turned up a few times. Antigen: not known. The CDR3 covers 15 residues. V was shortened by 4 bases and J by 1 base, with 11 bases between the two germline ends. The germline V gene has CDR1 LGHNA and CDR2 YSLEER. This record belongs to a study of PD-1 blockade in classical Hodgkin lymphoma. Sequencing was performed with immunoSEQ multiplex PCR; in TCRdb, only in-frame clones are kept and a portion is missing. In the table there are around 6,700 clones, 60% to 85% of which are singletons. Study results and caveats: Patients starting nivolumab under 1 year after ASCT were excluded. Reports described newly diagnosed patients as having lower baseline TCR diversity than healthy donors. Newly diagnosed patients and complete responders had comparable diversity at baseline.

In every patient, relapse followed autologous stem cell transplantation, while exposure to brentuximab vedotin differed. The chain is built from TRBV4-3 and TRBJ2-1; D possibly corresponds to TRBD2 (5 bases). Sample: peripheral blood mononuclear cells (PBMCs), taken at baseline. The TCR sequence derives from a human donor with classical Hodgkin lymphoma. The CDR3 nucleotides are TGCGCCAGCAGCCTTGTAGCGCAATCCTACAATGAGCAGTTCTTC. It encodes CASSLVAQSYNEQFF.